The TCR beta chain described here comes from a study of spatial heterogeneity in lung cancer. Study background: The count of detected beta-chain sequences consistently exceeded that of alpha-chain sequences. Mean representation of each unique TCR and UMI combination in the raw reads exceeded 8.5 occurrences.

This clonotype was picked up many times. As for time point: sample taken at primary tumor resection. The input material, whole RNA from tumor, nontumor lung or frozen PBMC, was sequenced unsorted. The donors, 70 to 80 patients with untreated early-stage non-small cell lung cancer, provided the samples. V was clipped by 1 base and J by 8 bases, with 5 bases between them. The CDR3 sequence is 11 residues long. CDR1 and CDR2 from the germline V gene are KGHDR and SFDVKD. Each TCR cDNA molecule bore a unique molecular identifier. TCRdb ran MiXCR on the 5' RACE reads and lists one entry per CDR3 protein. The repertoire has approximately 21,000 distinct CDR3 sequences, over 3% of them found once; the top ten carry 29%.

The material sequenced was PBMCs, taken at surgery. The J gene is TRBJ2-7, the V gene TRBV24-1; D gene uncertain. This sequence originates from a female donor with early-stage non-small cell lung cancer. The CDR3 DNA is TGTGCCACCAGTGATTTAGGAAAGCAGTACTTC. It translates to CATSDLGKQYF.